Described below is a single TCR beta chain sequence and its context. Its target is unknown. The sample belongs to a study of cytomegalovirus exposure and HLA in healthy donors. This PCR relied on a set of 60 Vbeta primers and 13 Jbeta primers. Profiling relied on immunoSEQ multiplex PCR, and the TCRdb table lists in-frame clones only, not all of them. The repertoire holds roughly 180,000 clones, roughly 75% seen once, with 1.9% in the top ten. Germline CDR1 reads SGHRS; CDR2 reads YFSETQ. There are 16 residues in the CDR3. V lost 0 bases and J 5 bases, leaving 17 bases between the germline ends. Study-wide results and caveats: Apart from CMV serostatus, no immune exposure information was available.

The TCR originated in a young woman in good health and CMV-seronegative. The chain employs TRBV5-1 and TRBJ2-5; D is possibly TRBD2 (7 bases). Source material: PBMCs. In nucleotides, the CDR3 is TGCGCCAGCAGCTTGGACGCGGCGGGGGCAACGGAGACCCAGTACTTC. Its protein is CASSLDAAGATETQYF. The whole variable domain, remainder taken from reference TRBV5-1 and TRBJ2-5, is KAGVTQTPRYLIKTRGQQVTLSCSPISGHRSVSWYQQTPGQGLQFLFEYFSETQRNKGNFPGRFSGRQFSNSRSEMNVSTLELGDSALYLCASSLDAAGATETQYFGPGTRLLVL.